This note documents a single TCR beta chain sequence. What it binds is not known. The source of the sample is a study of identical twins. The CDR3 is 15 amino acids. The V gene's germline CDR1 is LNHNV and CDR2 YYDKDF (reference sequence). Trimming took off 2 bases at V and 7 bases at J, with 15 bases between the two ends. cDNA molecules carried unique molecular identifiers, and template switching added a universal primer site. MiXCR, applied by TCRdb to the 5' RACE reads, yields one record per CDR3 protein. Here the sample spans 500,000 to 650,000 distinct CDR3 sequences, around 7.5% being singletons. General observations from the study: Monozygotic twin pairs showed more out-of-frame TCR alpha sharing than models estimated.

The same specimen was also included in a second study, on yellow fever vaccine responses in identical twins.

The chain combines TRBV15 with TRBJ2-4; D assignment may be TRBD1 or TRBD2 (7 bases each). The sample comprised PBMCs. This sequence was found in a woman aged 18-30 years in good health. Here the CDR3 DNA reads TGTGCCACCAGCAGATCCAGGGGGGGGGGTAACATTCAGTACTTC. This translates into CATSRSRGGGNIQYF.